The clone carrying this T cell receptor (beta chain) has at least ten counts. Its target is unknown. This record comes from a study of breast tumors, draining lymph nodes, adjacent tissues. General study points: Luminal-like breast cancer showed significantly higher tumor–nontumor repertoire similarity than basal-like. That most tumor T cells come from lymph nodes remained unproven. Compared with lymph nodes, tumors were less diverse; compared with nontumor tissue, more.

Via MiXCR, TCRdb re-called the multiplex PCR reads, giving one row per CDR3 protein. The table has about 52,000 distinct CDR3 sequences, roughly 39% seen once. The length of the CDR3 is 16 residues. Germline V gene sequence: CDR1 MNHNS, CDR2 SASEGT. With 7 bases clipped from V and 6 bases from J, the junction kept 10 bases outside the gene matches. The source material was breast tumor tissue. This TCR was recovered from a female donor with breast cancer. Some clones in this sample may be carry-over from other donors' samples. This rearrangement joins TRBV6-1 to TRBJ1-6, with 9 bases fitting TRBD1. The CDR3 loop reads CASTRQGVAGNSPLHF. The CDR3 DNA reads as TGTGCCAGCACTCGACAGGGGGTGGCGGGTAATTCACCCCTCCACTTT.